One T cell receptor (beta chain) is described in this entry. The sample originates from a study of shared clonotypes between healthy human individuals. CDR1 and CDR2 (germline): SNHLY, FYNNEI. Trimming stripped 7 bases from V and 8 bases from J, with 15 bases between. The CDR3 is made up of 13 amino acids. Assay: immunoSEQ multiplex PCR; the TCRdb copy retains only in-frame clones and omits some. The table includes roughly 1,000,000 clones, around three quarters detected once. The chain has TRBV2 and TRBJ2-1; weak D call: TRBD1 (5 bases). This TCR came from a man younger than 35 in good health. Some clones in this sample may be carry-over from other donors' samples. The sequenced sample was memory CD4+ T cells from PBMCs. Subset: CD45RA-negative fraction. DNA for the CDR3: TGTGCCAGCAAGGGGTTAGTATCAGATGAGCAGTTCTTC. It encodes CASKGLVSDEQFF. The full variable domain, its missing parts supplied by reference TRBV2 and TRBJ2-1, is EPEVTQTPSHQVTQMGQEVILRCVPISNHLYFYWYRQILGQKVEFLVSFYNNEISEKSEIFDDQFSVERPDGSNFTLKIRSTKLEDSAMYFCASKGLVSDEQFFGPGTRLTVL.